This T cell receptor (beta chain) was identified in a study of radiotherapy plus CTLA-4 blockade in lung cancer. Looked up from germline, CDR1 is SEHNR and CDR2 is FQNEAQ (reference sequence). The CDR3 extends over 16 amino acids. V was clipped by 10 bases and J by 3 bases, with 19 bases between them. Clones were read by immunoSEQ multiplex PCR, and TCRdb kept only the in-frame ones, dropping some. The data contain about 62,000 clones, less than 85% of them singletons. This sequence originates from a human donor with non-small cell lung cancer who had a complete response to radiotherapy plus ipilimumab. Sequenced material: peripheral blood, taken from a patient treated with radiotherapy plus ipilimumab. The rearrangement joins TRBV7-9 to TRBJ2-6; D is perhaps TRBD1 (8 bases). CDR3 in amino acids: CAMHRGGISGANVLTF. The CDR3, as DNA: TGTGCCATGCACAGGGGGGGGATCAGTGGGGCCAACGTCCTGACTTTC. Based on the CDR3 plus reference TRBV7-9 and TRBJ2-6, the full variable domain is DTGVSQNPRHKITKRGQNVTFRCDPISEHNRLYWYRQTLGQGPEFLTYFQNEAQLEKSRLLSDRFSAERPKGSFSTLEIQRTEQGDSAMYLCAMHRGGISGANVLTFGAGSRLTVL.